A selection of T cell receptor beta chains follows, all from one sample in a study of cytomegalovirus exposure and HLA in healthy donors. This table comes from immunoSEQ multiplex PCR, and its TCRdb copy is limited to in-frame clones, with some not included. Of some 130,000 clones listed, roughly 9.7% are singletons. Sequencing was done on a sample of PBMCs. The receptors come from a man aged 45-60 years in good health and CMV-seronegative. Each CDR3 is given with its conserved first and last residue. The D gene is left open where the match is weak. Clone sizes are given selectively: once, few, many, or a class where the clone is expanded.

>NA|TRBJ1-2|TRBV7-9|few
TGTGCCAGCAGACAGACAGAAAACTATGGCTACACCTTC
CASRQTENYGYTF
>NA|TRBJ2-1|TRBV2|NA
TGTGCCAGCAGTGAATGGGGGGTCTCTTACAATGAGCAGTTCTTC
CASSEWGVSYNEQFF
>TRBD1|TRBJ1-2|TRBV2|NA
TGTGCCAGCAGTGCGGGGACAGAGTATGGCTACACCTTC
CASSAGTEYGYTF
>NA|TRBJ2-4|TRBV6-5|few
TGTGCCAGCAGTTACTCGTCCGCATCGGGATACATTCAGTACTTC
CASSYSSASGYIQYF
>TRBD1|TRBJ1-2|TRBV5-1|NA
TGCGCCAGCAGCTTGGGGCAGGGGGTGATCTCGATCTACACCTTC
CASSLGQGVISIYTF
>NA|TRBJ2-2|TRBV5-1|NA
TGCGCCAGCAGCTTGAACAGGGAAGGCGGGGAGCTGTTTTTT
CASSLNREGGELFF
>NA|TRBJ1-2|TRBV5-1|few
TGCGCCAGCAGCTTGGTGTCGGACTATGGCTACACCTTC
CASSLVSDYGYTF
>NA|TRBJ1-2|TRBV5-1|NA
TGCGCCAGCAGCCCGGGGGAAACCTATGGCTACACCTTC
CASSPGETYGYTF
>TRBD1|TRBJ1-4|TRBV4-2|NA
TGTGCCAGCAGCCAAGATACGAGGGGGCGGGCTAATGAAAAACTGTTTTTT
CASSQDTRGRANEKLFF
>NA|TRBJ1-1|TRBV29-1|NA
TGCAGCGTTGAGAGGGACTCCCAGGGTACTGAAGCTTTCTTT
CSVERDSQGTEAFF
>NA|TRBJ1-2|TRBV2|few
TGTGCCAGCACGGAACAGAGTCTCTATGGCTACACCTTC
CASTEQSLYGYTF
>NA|TRBJ1-1|TRBV19|NA
TGTGCCAGTACCACTTCCCCGGGGGGGAACACTGAAGCTTTCTTT
CASTTSPGGNTEAFF
>NA|TRBJ2-5|TRBV5-4|few
TGTGCCAGCAGCTTGGGACAGGAAGAGACCCAGTACTTC
CASSLGQEETQYF
>TRBD2|TRBJ2-7|TRBV6-6|NA
TGTGCCAGCACCAACGGGGACTACGGCTCCTACGAGCAGTACTTC
CASTNGDYGSYEQYF
>NA|TRBJ1-1|TRBV6-1|NA
TGTGCCAGCAGAACAGACCGTACTTTGAACACTGAAGCTTTCTTT
CASRTDRTLNTEAFF
>NA|TRBJ2-5|TRBV11-3|few
TGTGCCAGCAGCTTAGGTCGGGGGTCCCACCAAGAGACCCAGTACTTC
CASSLGRGSHQETQYF
>NA|TRBJ1-1|TRBV6-5|few
TGTGCCAGCAGTTACGGGGAGAGAGGGAACACTGAAGCTTTCTTT
CASSYGERGNTEAFF
>TRBD1|TRBJ2-3|TRBV19|NA
TGTGCCAGTAGCTTCAACAGGGGGCCTGGGGATACGCAGTATTTT
CASSFNRGPGDTQYF
>NA|TRBJ1-1|TRBV5-1|few
TGCGCCAGCAGCCCTGATGATGAGTATGAAGCTTTCTTT
CASSPDDEYEAFF
>NA|TRBJ2-2|TRBV19|few
TGTGCCAGTAGCCTACGGGGGGAGCTGTTTTTT
CASSLRGELFF
>NA|TRBJ2-1|TRBV18|NA
TGTGCCAGCTCACCACCGGCTTTGAATGAGCAGTTCTTC
CASSPPALNEQFF
>NA|TRBJ2-5|TRBV25-1|few
TGTGCCAGCAGTGAAAGGGGGTCGCGGTACCAAGAGACCCAGTACTTC
CASSERGSRYQETQYF
>NA|TRBJ2-7|TRBV25-1|NA
TGTGCCAGCAGTACTCGGCCCCGGGATTACGAGCAGTACTTC
CASSTRPRDYEQYF
>NA|TRBJ1-1|TRBV5-1|NA
TGCGCCAGCAGCTTGGCGGGCGGGGATAGGACCGAAGCTTTCTTT
CASSLAGGDRTEAFF
>TRBD2|TRBJ2-7|TRBV7-9|few
TGTGCCAGCAGCCGCGGGGGGTCCTACGAGCAGTACTTC
CASSRGGSYEQYF
>TRBD1|TRBJ2-1|TRBV2|NA
TGTGCCAGCAGCGCACTAACGGGACAGGGAAACAATGAGCAGTTCTTC
CASSALTGQGNNEQFF
>NA|TRBJ1-1|TRBV5-1|few
TGCGCCAGCAGCTTGGGTCTCGGCGGGGGCCGTTGGATGATGAACACTGAAGCTTTCTTT
CASSLGLGGGRWMMNTEAFF
>NA|TRBJ2-2|TRBV2|few
TGTGCCAGCATCCCAGCGGGCGGGGAGCTGTTTTTT
CASIPAGGELFF
>TRBD2|TRBJ2-7|TRBV19|few
TGTGCCAGTTCCCACCTCCCTAGCGGGAGTAACGAGCAGTACTTC
CASSHLPSGSNEQYF
>TRBD1|TRBJ1-6|TRBV2|NA
TGTGCCAGCAGTGCCCTAGGGGGCGATTCACCCCTCCACTTT
CASSALGGDSPLHF
>NA|TRBJ1-4|TRBV5-1|few
TGCGCCAGCAGCTTGTGGTCCGGAGGCGGGGGCAATGAAAAACTGTTTTTT
CASSLWSGGGGNEKLFF
>NA|TRBJ1-2|TRBV6-5|NA
TGTGCCAGCAGTTCCCCTTTCGTCGGGACTAACTATGGCCACACCTTC
CASSSPFVGTNYGHTF
>NA|TRBJ1-1|TRBV11-1|few
TGTGCCAGCAGCGTGGGGGGTGAAGCTTTCTTT
CASSVGGEAFF
>NA|TRBJ2-7|TRBV7-6|few
TGTGCCAGCAGCTTAGCTCCGTTGAGCTCCTACGAGCAGTACTTC
CASSLAPLSSYEQYF
>NA|TRBJ2-1|TRBV5-4|few
TGTGCCAGCATCCTCGGGGGACCAGGGCAAACAAATGAGCAGTTCTTC
CASILGGPGQTNEQFF
>NA|TRBJ2-7|TRBV30|NA
TGTGCCTGGAGCGGACTGGGCTACGAGCAGTACTTC
CAWSGLGYEQYF
>TRBD1|TRBJ2-7|TRBV11-2|few
TGTGCCAGCAGTACAGGGGGCTTCTCCTACGAGCAGTACTTC
CASSTGGFSYEQYF
>TRBD1|TRBJ2-7|TRBV10-3|few
TGTGCCATCAGAAGGGACAGGGTCTACGAGCAGTACTTC
CAIRRDRVYEQYF
>NA|TRBJ1-1|TRBV10-2|NA
TGCGCCAGCACCTCGGGTCCCACTGAAGCTTTCTTT
CASTSGPTEAFF
>NA|TRBJ2-5|TRBV18|NA
TGTGCCAGCTCCCTGGGCAGGGGCGTCCAAGAGACCCAGTACTTC
CASSLGRGVQETQYF
>NA|TRBJ2-3|TRBV2|NA
TGTGCCAGCTGTTTTCAGGGCCAGCGTAGGACAGATACGCAGTATTTT
CASCFQGQRRTDTQYF
>TRBD1|TRBJ1-2|TRBV5-1|few
TGCGCCAGCAGCTTGCAGGGGGCGGAGGGCTACACCTTC
CASSLQGAEGYTF
>NA|TRBJ1-1|TRBV6-5|few
TGTGCCAGCCGGGGTCGCAGGAAGAACACTGAAGCTTTCTTT
CASRGRRKNTEAFF
>NA|TRBJ2-7|TRBV15|few
TGTGCCACCAGCAGAGAGGTGAGCTCCTACGAGCAGTACTTC
CATSREVSSYEQYF